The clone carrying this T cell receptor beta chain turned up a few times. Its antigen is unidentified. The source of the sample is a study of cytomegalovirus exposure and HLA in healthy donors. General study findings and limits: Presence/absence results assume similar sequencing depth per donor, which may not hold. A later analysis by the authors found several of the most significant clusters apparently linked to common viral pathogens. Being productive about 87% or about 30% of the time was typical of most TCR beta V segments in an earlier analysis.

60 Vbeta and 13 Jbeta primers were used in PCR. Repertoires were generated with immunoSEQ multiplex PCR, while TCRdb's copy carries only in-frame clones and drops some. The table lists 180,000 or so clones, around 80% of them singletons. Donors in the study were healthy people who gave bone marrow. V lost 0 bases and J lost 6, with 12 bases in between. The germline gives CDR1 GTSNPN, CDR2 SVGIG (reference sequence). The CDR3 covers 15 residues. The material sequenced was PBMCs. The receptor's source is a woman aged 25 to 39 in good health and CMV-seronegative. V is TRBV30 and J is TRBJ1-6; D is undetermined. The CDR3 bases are TGTGCCTGGAGTGTCCTAGGCAGATCTAATTCACCCCTCCACTTT. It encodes CAWSVLGRSNSPLHF. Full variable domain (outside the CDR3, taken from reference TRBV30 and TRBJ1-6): SQTIHQWPATLVQPVGSPLSLECTVEGTSNPNLYWYRQAAGRGLQLLFYSVGIGQISSEVPQNLSASRPQDRQFILSSKKLLLSDSGFYLCAWSVLGRSNSPLHFGNGTRLTVT.